This T cell receptor beta chain was profiled in a study of T cells in Graves' hyperthyroidism and ophthalmopathy. Amplification of TCR beta CDR3 regions was performed using RNA transcripts as template. The primer set for the first-round RT-PCR of the TCR CDR3 was HTBI. MiXCR was run by TCRdb on the multiplex PCR reads, yielding one entry per CDR3 protein. The profile covers approximately 570,000 distinct CDR3 sequences, with approximately 20% appearing a single time and roughly 50% taken by the ten largest. Turning to this clonotype: Its antigen is unknown.

Study-wide points: The majority of expanded thyroid clonotypes above 0.001 also appeared in blood.

The CDR3 runs 14 residues. V shed 8 bases, J shed 9 bases, and the junction held 8 bases outside the gene matches. Germline CDR1 reads MNHEY; CDR2 reads SVGEGT. This sequence joins TRBV6-2 or TRBV6-3 and TRBJ2-1, with 12 bases lining up with TRBD2. The sequenced sample consisted of blood. The receptor was isolated from a man aged 35-49 years with Graves' ophthalmopathy. The CDR3 here is CASRLAGDRVEQFF. The CDR3 nucleotides are TGTGCCAGCCGACTAGCGGGAGATAGGGTTGAGCAGTTCTTC.